This T cell receptor beta chain was recovered during a study of T cells expressing NK-cell markers. Study at large: There were seven HCMV-seropositive donors and one seronegative donor among the eight sequenced. Points from the study as a whole: Researchers report these clonotypes also headed the CD3+CD56-NKG2C+ fraction in a few donors.

Making the TCR beta cDNA relied on 5'RACE template switching with UMIs. One entry per CDR3 protein, without DNA, is what TCRdb gives after re-calling the 5' RACE reads. The sample is made up of about 380,000 distinct CDR3 sequences, and the top ten hold roughly 5.5% of it. As concerns this clonotype: Its antigen remains unidentified.

There are 18 residues in the CDR3. The V gene's germline CDR1 is KGHDR and CDR2 SFDVKD. The rearrangement uses TRBV24-1 and TRBJ2-1; no DNA is available, so the TRBD1 call from TCRdb remains unchecked. This receptor was obtained from a man aged 18-75 years in good health. Material for sequencing was blood T cells: a sorted CD56 or NKG2C T cell subset, CD4+ or CD8+ T cells, or bulk PBMC T cells (not recorded which). CDR3 sequence: CATSDPYQGQGASNEQFF.